The clone carrying this TCR beta chain was seen only a few times. The target antigen is unknown. The CDR3 runs 16 residues. The J segment lost 4 bases and the V segment lost 1 base, leaving 8 bases of the junction unmatched. Germline CDR1 reads LGHNA; CDR2 reads YSLEER. Here immunoSEQ multiplex PCR was the method, and the copy in TCRdb shows in-frame clones only, minus some. The data contain 40,000 to 60,000 clones, approximately 84% of them singletons. The data belong to a study of graft-versus-host responses after intestinal transplantation. This sequence was found in a human donor who was the organ donor for an intestinal transplant. Sequencing used unstimulated CD4+ T cells sorted from spleen or lymph node cells, obtained before transplant. The chain joins TRBV4-3 to TRBJ2-5, with 8 bases that match TRBD1. Written as DNA, the CDR3 is TGCGCCAGCAGCCAAGGGGACAGGCGTGGGGGAGAGACCCAGTACTTC. Protein: CASSQGDRRGGETQYF.